This T cell receptor beta chain was identified in a study of T cells in Graves' hyperthyroidism and ophthalmopathy. Findings and limits, study-wide: The majority of expanded thyroid clonotypes above 0.001 also appeared in blood.

On the basis of clinical symptoms, serum thyroxine and TRAb, thyroid ultrasound and orbital computed tomography, diagnoses were made. Details on this clonotype: The antigen is undetermined.

The investigators amplified TCR beta CDR3 regions from RNA transcripts. A set of HTBI primers served as the primers for a first-round RT-PCR of the TCR CDR3. TCRdb used MiXCR to reprocess the multiplex PCR reads, holding one entry per CDR3 protein. This table has hundreds of thousands of distinct CDR3 sequences, approximately 18% appearing once. This CDR3 spans 14 amino acids. The germline gives CDR1 ENHRY, CDR2 SYGVKD. V lost 0 bases, J lost 10 bases, and 15 bases lay in between. Sequenced material: blood. The chain is built from TRBV10-3 and TRBJ1-1; D gene uncertain. The receptor was isolated from a woman in her forties or fifties with Graves' hyperthyroidism that later progressed to Graves' ophthalmopathy. The chain's CDR3 is CAISESRQTSVAFF. CDR3 bases: TGTGCCATCAGTGAGTCGCGGCAAACATCTGTAGCTTTCTTT.